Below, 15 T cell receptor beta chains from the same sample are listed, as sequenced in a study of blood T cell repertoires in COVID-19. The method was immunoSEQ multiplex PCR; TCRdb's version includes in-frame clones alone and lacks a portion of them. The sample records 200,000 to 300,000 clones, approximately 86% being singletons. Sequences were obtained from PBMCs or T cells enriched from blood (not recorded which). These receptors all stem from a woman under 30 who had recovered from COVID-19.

The CDR3, as DNA: TGTGCCAGCAGTTACGGGACTAGCAGTAGAGAGACCCAGTACTTC. Translating gives CASSYGTSSRETQYF. This chain joins TRBV6-5 and TRBJ2-5, with 9 positions matching TRBD2. CDR3 length: 15 residues. Germline V gene lookup returns CDR1 MNHEY and CDR2 SVGAGI. With V trimmed by 2 bases and J by 4 bases, 5 bases remained unmatched.

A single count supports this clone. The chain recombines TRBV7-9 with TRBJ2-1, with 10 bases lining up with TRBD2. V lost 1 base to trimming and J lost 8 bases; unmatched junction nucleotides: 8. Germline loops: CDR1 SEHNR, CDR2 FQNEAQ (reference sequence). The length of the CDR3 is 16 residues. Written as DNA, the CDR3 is TGTGCCAGCAGCTTAGTAACCGGGACTAGCGCCGATGAGCAGTTCTTC. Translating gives CASSLVTGTSADEQFF.

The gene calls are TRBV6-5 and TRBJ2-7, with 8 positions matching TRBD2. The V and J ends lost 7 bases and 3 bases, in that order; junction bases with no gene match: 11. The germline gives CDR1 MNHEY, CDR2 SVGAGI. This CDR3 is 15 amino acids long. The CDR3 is CASIKSSAGVYEQYF. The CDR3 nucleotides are TGTGCCAGCATCAAATCGTCAGCGGGAGTCTACGAGCAGTACTTC.

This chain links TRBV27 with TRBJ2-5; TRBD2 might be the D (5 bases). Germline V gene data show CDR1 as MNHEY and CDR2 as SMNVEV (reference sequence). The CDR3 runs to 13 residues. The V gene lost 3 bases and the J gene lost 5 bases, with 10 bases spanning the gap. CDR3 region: CASSFTSGETQYF. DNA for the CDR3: TGTGCCAGCAGTTTTACTAGTGGGGAGACCCAGTACTTC.

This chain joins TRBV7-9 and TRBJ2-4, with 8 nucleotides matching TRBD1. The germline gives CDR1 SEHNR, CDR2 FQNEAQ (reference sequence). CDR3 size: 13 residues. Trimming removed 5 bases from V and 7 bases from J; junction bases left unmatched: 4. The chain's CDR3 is CASSPRDRNIQYF. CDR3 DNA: TGTGCCAGCAGCCCCCGGGACAGGAACATTCAGTACTTC.

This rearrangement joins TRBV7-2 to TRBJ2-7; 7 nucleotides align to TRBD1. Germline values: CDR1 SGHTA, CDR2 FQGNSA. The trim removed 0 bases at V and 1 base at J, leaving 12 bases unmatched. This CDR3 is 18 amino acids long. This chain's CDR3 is CASSLAIGSAGGSYEQYF. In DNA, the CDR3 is TGTGCCAGCAGCTTAGCAATAGGGTCGGCAGGGGGTTCCTACGAGCAGTACTTC.

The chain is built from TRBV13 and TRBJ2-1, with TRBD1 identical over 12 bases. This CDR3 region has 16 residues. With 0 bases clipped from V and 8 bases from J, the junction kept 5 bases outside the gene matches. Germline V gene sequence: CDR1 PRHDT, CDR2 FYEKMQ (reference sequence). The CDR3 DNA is TGTGCCAGCAGCTTAGGGGGACAGGGGGCATACTATGAGCAGTTCTTC. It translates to CASSLGGQGAYYEQFF.

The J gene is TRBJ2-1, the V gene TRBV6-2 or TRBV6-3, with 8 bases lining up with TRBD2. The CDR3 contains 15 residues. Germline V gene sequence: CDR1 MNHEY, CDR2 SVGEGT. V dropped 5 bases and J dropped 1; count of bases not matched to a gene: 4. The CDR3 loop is CASSLTSGSYNEQFF. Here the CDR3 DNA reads TGTGCCAGCAGTCTAACTAGCGGATCCTACAATGAGCAGTTCTTC.

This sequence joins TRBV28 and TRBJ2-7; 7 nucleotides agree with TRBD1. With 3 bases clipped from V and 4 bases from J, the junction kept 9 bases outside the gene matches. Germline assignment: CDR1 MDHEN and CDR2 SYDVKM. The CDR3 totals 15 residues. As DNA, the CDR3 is TGTGCCAGCAGTTTCGCCACGACAGGGAGATACGAGCAGTACTTC. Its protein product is CASSFATTGRYEQYF. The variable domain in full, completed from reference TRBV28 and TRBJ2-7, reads DVKVTQSSRYLVKRTGEKVFLECVQDMDHENMFWYRQDPGLGLRLIYFSYDVKMKEKGDIPEGYSVSREKKERFSLILESASTNQTSMYLCASSFATTGRYEQYFGPGTRLTVT.

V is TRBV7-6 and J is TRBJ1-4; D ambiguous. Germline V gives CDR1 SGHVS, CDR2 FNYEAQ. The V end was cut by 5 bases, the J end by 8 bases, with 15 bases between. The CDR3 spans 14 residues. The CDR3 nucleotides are TGTGCCAGCAGCGCCGGGGTGAATGGAGAAAAACTGTTTTTT. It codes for CASSAGVNGEKLFF. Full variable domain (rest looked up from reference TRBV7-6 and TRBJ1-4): GAGVSQSPRYKVTKRGQDVALRCDPISGHVSLYWYRQALGQGPEFLTYFNYEAQQDKSGLPNDRFSAERPEGSISTLTIQRTEQRDSAMYRCASSAGVNGEKLFFGSGTQLSVL.

CDR3 DNA: TGCAGCGTTGAAGATCAGTTCGGCGGGACAGGGTCCCAAGAGACCCAGTACTTC. This encodes CSVEDQFGGTGSQETQYF. V usage is TRBV29-1 and J usage is TRBJ2-5; TRBD1 agrees at 9 bases. V shed 0 bases and J 1 base; nucleotides not matched to a gene: 12. The CDR3 extends over 18 amino acids. The germline gives CDR1 SQVTM, CDR2 ANQGSEA.

The CDR3 DNA is TGTGCCAGCAGCGTCACCGGGACACTAAATTCACCCCTCCACTTT. Translation: CASSVTGTLNSPLHF. The V and J genes are TRBV9 and TRBJ1-6; a possible D gene is TRBD1 (6 bases). The CDR3 runs to 15 residues. Germline CDR1 SGDLS, CDR2 YYNGEE. The V end was cut by 2 bases, the J end by 7 bases, with 13 bases between.

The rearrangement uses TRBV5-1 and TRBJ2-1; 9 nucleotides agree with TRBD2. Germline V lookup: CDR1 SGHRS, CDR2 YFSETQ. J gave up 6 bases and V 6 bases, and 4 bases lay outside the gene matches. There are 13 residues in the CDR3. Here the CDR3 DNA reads TGCGCCAGCACAGGCGGGAGGGCCAATGAGCAGTTCTTC. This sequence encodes CASTGGRANEQFF.

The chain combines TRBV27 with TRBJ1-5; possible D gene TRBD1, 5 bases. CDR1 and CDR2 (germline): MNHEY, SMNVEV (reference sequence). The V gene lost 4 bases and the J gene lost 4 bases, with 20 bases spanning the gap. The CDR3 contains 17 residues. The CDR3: CASSSWTGGRENQPQHF. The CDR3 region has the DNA TGTGCCAGCAGTTCGTGGACGGGGGGTCGAGAGAATCAGCCCCAGCATTTT.

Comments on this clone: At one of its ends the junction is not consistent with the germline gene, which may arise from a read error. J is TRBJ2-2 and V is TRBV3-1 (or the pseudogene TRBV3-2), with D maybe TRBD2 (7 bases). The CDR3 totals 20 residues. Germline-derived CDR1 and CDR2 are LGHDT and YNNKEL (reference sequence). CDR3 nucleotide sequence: TGTGCCAGCAGCCCAGGGAAGCCTTGGCGGGGGCCTCTGAACGCCGGGGAGCTGTTTTTT. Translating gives CASSPGKPWRGPLNAGELFF.